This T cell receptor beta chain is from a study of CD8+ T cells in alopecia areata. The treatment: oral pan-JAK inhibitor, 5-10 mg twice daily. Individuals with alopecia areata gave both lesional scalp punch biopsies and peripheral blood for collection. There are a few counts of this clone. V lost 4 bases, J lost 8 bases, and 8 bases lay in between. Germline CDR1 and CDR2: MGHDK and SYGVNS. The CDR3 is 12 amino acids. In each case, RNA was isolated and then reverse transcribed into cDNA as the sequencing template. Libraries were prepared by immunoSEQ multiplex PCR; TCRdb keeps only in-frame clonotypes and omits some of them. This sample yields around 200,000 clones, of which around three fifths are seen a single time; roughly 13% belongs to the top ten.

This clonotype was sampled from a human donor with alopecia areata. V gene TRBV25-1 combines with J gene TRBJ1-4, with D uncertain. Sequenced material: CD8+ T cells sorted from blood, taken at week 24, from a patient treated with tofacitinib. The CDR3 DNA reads TGTGCCAGCAGTGCTAGCGCGGAAAAACTGTTTTTT. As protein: CASSASAEKLFF.